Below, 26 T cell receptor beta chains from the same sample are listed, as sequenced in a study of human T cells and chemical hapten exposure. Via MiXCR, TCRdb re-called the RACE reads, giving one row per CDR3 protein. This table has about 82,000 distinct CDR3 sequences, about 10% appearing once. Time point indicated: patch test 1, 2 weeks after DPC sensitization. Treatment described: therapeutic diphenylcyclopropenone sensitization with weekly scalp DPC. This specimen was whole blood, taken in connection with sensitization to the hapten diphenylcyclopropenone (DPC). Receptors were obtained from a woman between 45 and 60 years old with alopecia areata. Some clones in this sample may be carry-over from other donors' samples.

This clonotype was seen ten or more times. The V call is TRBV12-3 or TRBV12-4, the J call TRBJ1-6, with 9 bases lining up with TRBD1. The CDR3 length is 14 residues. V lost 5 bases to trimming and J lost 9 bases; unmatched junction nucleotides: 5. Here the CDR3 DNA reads TGTGCCAGCAGTCCACGACAGGGGGTTTCACCCCTCCACTTT. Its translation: CASSPRQGVSPLHF.

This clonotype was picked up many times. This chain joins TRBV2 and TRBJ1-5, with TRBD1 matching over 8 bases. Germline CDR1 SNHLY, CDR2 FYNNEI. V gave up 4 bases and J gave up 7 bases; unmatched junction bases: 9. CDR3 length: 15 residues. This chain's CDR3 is CASSGEQTGVQPQHF. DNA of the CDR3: TGTGCCAGCAGTGGAGAACAGACAGGGGTACAGCCCCAGCATTTT.

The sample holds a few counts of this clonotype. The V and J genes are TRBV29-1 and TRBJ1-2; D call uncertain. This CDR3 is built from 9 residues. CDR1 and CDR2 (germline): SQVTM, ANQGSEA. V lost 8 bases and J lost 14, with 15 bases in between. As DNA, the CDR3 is TGCAGCCCCGACGGAGAGAGGACCTTC. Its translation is CSPDGERTF.

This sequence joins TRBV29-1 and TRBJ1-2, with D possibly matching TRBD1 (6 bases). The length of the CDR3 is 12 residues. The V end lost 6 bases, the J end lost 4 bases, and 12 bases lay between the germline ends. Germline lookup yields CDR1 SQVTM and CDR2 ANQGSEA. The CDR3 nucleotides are TGCAGCGTGGCGCAGGGGAGCTATGGCTACACCTTC. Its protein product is CSVAQGSYGYTF.

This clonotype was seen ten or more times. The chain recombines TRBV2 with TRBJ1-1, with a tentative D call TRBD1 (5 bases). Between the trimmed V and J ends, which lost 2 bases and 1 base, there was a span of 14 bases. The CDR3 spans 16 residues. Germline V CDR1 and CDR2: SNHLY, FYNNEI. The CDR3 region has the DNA TGTGCCAGCAGTGAATTAAGTCCAGGGAAGAACACTGAAGCTTTCTTT. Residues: CASSELSPGKNTEAFF. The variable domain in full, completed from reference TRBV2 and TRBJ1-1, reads EPEVTQTPSHQVTQMGQEVILRCVPISNHLYFYWYRQILGQKVEFLVSFYNNEISEKSEIFDDQFSVERPDGSNFTLKIRSTKLEDSAMYFCASSELSPGKNTEAFFGQGTRLTVV.

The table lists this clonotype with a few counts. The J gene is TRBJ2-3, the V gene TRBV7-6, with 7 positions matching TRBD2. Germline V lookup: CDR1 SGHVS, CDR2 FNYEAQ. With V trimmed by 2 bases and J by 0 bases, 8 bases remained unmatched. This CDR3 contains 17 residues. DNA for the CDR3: TGTGCCAGCAGCTTAAATCCAGCGGGAACTAGCACAGATACGCAGTATTTT. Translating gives CASSLNPAGTSTDTQYF.

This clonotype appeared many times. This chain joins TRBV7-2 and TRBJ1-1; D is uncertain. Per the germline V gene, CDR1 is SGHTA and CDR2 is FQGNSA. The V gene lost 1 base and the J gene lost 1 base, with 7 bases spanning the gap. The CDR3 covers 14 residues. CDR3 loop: CASSLGNGNTEAFF. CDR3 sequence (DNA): TGTGCCAGCAGCTTAGGTAACGGGAACACTGAAGCTTTCTTT.

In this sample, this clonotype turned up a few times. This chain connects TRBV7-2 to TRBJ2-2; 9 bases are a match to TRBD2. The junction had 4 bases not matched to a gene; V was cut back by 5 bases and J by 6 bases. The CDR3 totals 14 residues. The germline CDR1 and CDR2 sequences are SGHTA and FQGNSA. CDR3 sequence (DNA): TGTGCCAGCAGCCGCGGGGGGGCGGCCGGGGAGCTGTTTTTT. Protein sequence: CASSRGGAAGELFF. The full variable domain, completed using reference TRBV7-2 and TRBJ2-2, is GAGVSQSPSNKVTEKGKDVELRCDPISGHTALYWYRQSLGQGLEFLIYFQGNSAPDKSGLPSDRFSAERTGGSVSTLTIQRTQQEDSAVYLCASSRGGAAGELFFGEGSRLTVL.

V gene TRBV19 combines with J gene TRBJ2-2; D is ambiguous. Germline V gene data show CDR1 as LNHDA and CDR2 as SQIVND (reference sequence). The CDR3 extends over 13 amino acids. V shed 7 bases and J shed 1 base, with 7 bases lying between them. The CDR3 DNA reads TGTGCCAGTACCCGGCGGAACACCGGGGAGCTGTTTTTT. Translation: CASTRRNTGELFF.

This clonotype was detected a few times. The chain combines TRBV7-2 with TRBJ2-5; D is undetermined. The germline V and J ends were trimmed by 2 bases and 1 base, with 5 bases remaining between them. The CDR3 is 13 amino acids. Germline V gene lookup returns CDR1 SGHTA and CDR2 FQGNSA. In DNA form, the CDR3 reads TGTGCCAGCAGCTTATCTCCCCAAGAGACCCAGTACTTC. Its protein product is CASSLSPQETQYF.

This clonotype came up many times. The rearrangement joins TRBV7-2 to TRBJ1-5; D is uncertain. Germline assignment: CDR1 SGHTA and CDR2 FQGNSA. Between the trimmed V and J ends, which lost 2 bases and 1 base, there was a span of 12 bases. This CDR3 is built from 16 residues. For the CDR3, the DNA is TGTGCCAGCAGCTTATCATACGGAGGGAGCAATCAGCCCCAGCATTTT. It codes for CASSLSYGGSNQPQHF.

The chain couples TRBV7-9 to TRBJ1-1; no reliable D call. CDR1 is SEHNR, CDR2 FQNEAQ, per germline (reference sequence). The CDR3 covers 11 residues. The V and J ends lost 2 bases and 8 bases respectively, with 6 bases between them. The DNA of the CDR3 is TGTGCCAGCAGCTTACGGTCAGAAGCTTTCTTT. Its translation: CASSLRSEAFF.

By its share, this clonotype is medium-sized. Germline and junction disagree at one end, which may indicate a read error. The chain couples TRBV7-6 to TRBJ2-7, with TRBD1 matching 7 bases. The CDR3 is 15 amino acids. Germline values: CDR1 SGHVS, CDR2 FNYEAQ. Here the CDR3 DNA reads TGTGCCAGCAGCGAAAGAAGGGGACAGACGTACGGGCAGTACTTC. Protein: CASSERRGQTYGQYF.

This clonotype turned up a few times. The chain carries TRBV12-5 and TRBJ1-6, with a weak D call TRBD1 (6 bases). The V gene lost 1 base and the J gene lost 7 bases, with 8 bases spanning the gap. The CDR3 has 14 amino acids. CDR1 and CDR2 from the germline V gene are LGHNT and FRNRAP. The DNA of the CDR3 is TGTGCTAGTGGTTTGGAAACAGGGAATTCACCCCTCCACTTT. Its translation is CASGLETGNSPLHF.

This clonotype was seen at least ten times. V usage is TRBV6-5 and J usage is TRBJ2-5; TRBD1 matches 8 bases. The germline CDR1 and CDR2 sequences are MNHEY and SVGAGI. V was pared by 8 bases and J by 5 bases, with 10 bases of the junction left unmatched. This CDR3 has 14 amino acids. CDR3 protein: CASRAGGAGETQYF. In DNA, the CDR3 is TGTGCCAGCCGGGCAGGGGGCGCGGGGGAGACCCAGTACTTC.

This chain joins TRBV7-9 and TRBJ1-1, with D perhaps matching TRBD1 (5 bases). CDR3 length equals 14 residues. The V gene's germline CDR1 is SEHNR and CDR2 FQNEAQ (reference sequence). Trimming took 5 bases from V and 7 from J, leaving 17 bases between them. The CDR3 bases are TGTGCCAGCAGCCCCGAGGTTAGGGGAGGTGAAGCTTTCTTT. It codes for CASSPEVRGGEAFF.

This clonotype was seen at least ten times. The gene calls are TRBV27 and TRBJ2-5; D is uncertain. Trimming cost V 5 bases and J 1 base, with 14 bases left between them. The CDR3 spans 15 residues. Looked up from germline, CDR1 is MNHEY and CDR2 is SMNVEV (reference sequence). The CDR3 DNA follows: TGTGCCAGCAGTCCCGTCATATCGTCCCAAGAGACCCAGTACTTC. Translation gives CASSPVISSQETQYF.

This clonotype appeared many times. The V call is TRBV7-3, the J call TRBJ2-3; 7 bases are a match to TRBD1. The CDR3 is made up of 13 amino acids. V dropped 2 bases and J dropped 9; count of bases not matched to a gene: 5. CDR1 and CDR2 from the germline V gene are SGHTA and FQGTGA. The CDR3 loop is CASSLGLQGTQYF. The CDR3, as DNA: TGTGCCAGCAGCTTAGGCCTACAGGGGACGCAGTATTTT.

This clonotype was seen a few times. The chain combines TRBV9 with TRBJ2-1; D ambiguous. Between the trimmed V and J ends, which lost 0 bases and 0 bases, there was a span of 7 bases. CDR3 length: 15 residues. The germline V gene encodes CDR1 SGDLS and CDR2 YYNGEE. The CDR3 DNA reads TGTGCCAGCAGCGTAGACCGGAGCTCCTACAATGAGCAGTTCTTC. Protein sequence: CASSVDRSSYNEQFF.

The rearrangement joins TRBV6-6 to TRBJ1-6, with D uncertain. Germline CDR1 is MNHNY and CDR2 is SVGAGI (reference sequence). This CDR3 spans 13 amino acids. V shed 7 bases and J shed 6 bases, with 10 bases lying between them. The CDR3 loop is CASTALGNSPLHF. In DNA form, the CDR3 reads TGTGCCAGCACCGCTTTGGGTAATTCACCCCTCCACTTT.

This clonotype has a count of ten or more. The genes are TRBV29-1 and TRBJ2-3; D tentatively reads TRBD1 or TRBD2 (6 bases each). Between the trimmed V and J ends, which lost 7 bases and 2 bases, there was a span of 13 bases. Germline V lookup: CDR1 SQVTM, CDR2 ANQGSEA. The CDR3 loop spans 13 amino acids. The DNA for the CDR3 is TGCAGCGCTAGGAGGGGGTCCACAGATACGCAGTATTTT. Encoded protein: CSARRGSTDTQYF.

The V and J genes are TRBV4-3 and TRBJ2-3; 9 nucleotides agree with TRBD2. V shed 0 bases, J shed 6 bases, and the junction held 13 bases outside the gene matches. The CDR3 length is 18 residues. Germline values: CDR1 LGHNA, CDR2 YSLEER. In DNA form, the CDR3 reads TGCGCCAGCAGCCAAGATCTAGCGCGGACTAGCGTTCCCGATACGCAGTATTTT. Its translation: CASSQDLARTSVPDTQYF.

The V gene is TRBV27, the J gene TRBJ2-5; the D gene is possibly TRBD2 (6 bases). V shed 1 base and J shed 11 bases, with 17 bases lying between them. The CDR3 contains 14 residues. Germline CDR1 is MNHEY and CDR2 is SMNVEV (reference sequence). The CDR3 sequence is CASSLFSHAGRQYF. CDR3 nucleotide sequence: TGTGCCAGCAGTTTATTCTCCCACGCGGGACGGCAGTACTTC.

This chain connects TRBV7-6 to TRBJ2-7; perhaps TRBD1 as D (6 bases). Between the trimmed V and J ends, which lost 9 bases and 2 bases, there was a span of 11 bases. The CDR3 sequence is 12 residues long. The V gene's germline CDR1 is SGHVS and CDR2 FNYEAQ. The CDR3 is CASSQGAYEQYF. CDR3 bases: TGTGCCAGTTCACAGGGAGCCTACGAGCAGTACTTC.

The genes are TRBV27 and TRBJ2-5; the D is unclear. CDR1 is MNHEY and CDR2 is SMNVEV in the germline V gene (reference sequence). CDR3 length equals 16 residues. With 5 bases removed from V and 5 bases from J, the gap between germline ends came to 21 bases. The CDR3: CASSPPAAGRRETQYF. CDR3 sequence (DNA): TGTGCCAGCAGTCCCCCCGCCGCAGGCAGGCGGGAGACCCAGTACTTC.

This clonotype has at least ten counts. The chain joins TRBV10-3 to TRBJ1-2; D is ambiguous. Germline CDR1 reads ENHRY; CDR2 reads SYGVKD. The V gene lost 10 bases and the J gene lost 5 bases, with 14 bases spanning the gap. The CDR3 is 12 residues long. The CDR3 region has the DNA TGTGCCACCACCGCGGTTAGATATGGCTACACCTTC. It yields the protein CATTAVRYGYTF.